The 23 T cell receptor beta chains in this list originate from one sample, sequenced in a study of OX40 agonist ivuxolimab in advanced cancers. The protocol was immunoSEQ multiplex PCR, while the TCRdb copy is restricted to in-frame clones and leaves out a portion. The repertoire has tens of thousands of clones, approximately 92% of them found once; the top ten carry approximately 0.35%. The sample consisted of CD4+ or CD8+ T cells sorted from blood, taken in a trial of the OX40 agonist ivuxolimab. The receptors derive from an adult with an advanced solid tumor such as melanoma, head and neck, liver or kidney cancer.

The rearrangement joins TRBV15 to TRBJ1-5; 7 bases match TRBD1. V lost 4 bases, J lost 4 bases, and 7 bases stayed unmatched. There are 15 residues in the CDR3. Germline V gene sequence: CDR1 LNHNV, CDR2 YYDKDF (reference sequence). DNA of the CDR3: TGTGCCACCAGCACTTCCGGGACAGCTAATCAGCCCCAGCATTTT. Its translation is CATSTSGTANQPQHF.

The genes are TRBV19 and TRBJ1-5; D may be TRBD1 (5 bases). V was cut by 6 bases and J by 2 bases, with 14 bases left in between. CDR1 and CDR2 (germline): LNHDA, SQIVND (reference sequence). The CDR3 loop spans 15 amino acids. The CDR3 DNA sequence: TGTGCCAGTAGAACCTTCGACAGCGGCAATCAGCCCCAGCATTTT. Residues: CASRTFDSGNQPQHF. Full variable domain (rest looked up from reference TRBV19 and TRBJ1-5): DGGITQSPKYLFRKEGQNVTLSCEQNLNHDAMYWYRQDPGQGLRLIYYSQIVNDFQKGDIAEGYSVSREKKESFPLTVTSAQKNPTAFYLCASRTFDSGNQPQHFGDGTRLSIL.

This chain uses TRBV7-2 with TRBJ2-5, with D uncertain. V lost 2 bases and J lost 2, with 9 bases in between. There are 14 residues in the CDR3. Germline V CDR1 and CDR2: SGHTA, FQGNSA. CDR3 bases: TGTGCCAGCAGCTTACAGACGGAACAAGAGACCCAGTACTTC. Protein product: CASSLQTEQETQYF. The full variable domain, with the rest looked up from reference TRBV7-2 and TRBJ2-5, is GAGVSQSPSNKVTEKGKDVELRCDPISGHTALYWYRQSLGQGLEFLIYFQGNSAPDKSGLPSDRFSAERTGGSVSTLTIQRTQQEDSAVYLCASSLQTEQETQYFGPGTRLLVL.

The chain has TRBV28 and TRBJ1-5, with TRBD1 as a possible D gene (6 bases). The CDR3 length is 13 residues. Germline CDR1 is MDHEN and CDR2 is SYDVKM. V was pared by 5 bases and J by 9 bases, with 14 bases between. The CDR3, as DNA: TGTGCCAGCAGTCCTAACCAGGGGTCGCCCCAGCATTTT. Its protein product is CASSPNQGSPQHF.

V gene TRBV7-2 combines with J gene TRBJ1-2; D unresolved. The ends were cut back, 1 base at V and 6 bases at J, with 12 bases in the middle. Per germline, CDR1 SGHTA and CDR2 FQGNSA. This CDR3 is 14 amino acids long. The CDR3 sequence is CASSLDGVSDGYTF. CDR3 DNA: TGTGCCAGCAGCTTAGATGGGGTTTCCGATGGCTACACCTTC.

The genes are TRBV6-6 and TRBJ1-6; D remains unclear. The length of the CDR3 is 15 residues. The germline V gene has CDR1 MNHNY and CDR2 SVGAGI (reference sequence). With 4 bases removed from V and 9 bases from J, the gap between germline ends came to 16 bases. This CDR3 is CASSFVPPPISPLHF. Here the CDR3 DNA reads TGTGCCAGCAGTTTCGTCCCTCCCCCGATTTCACCCCTCCACTTT.

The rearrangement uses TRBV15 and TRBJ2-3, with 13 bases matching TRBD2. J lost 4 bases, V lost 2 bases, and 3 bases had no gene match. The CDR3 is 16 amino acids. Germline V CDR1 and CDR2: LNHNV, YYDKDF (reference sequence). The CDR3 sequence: CATSRLLAGGPDTQYF. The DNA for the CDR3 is TGTGCCACCAGCAGATTACTAGCGGGAGGGCCAGATACGCAGTATTTT.

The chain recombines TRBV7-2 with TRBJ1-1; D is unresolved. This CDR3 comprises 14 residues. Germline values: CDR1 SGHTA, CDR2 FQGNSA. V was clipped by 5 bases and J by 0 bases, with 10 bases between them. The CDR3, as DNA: TGTGCCAGCAGCCCCCAAGCGATGAACACTGAAGCTTTCTTT. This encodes CASSPQAMNTEAFF.

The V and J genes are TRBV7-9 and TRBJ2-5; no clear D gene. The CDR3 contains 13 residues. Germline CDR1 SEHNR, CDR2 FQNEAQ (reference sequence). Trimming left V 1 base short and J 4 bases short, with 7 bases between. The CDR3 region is CASSLDSRETQYF. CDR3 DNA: TGTGCCAGCAGCTTAGACTCGCGAGAGACCCAGTACTTC.

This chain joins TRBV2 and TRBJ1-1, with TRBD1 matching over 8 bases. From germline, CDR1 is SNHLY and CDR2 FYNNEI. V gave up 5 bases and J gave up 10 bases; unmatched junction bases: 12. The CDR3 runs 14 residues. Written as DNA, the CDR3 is TGTGCCAGCAGTTACTCTCAGGGGGCGCGGGGAGCTTTCTTT. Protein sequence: CASSYSQGARGAFF.

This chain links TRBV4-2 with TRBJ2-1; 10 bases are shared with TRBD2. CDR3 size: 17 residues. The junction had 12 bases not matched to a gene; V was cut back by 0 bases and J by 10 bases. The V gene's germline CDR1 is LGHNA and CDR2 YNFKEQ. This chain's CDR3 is CASSQEGGTSEISEQFF. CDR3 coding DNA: TGTGCCAGCAGCCAAGAGGGGGGGACTAGCGAGATTTCCGAGCAGTTCTTC.

CDR3 nucleotides: TGTGCCAGCAGCTTATCGGGGAGAAGTGGCACCGGGGAGCTGTTTTTT. Its translation: CASSLSGRSGTGELFF. V is TRBV7-8 and J is TRBJ2-2, with D maybe TRBD2 (5 bases). The CDR3 has 16 residues. Trimming removed 2 bases from V and 4 bases from J, with 14 bases in between. Germline V gene sequence: CDR1 SGHVS, CDR2 FQNEAQ.

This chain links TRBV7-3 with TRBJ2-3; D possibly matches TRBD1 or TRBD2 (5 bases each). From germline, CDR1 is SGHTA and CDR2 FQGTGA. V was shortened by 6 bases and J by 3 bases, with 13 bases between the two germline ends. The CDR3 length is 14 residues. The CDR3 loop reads CASRPGRSTDTQYF. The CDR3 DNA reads TGTGCCAGCAGGCCGGGACGTTCGACAGATACGCAGTATTTT.

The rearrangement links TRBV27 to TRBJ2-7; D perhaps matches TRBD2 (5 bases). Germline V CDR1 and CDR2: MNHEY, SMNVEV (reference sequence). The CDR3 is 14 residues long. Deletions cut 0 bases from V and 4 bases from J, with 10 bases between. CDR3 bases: TGTGCCAGCAGTTTATCCGGGGTACGATACGAGCAGTACTTC. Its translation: CASSLSGVRYEQYF.

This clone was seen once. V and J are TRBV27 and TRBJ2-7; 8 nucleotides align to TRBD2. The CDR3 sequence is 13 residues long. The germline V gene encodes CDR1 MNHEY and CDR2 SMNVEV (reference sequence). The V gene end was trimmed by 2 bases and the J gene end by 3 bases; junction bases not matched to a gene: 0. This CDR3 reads CASSLLAGYEQYF. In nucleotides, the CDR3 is TGTGCCAGCAGTTTACTAGCGGGCTACGAGCAGTACTTC.

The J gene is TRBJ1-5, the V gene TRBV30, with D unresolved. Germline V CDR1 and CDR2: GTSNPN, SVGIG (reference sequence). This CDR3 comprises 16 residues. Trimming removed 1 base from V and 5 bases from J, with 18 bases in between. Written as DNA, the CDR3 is TGTGCCTGGAGTGGGTTCGGCCACAGACCCGATCAGCCCCAGCATTTT. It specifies CAWSGFGHRPDQPQHF.

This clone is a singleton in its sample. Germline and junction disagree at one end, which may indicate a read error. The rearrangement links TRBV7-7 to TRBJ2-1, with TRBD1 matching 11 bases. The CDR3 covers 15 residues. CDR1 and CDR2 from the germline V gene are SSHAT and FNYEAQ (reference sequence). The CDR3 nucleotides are TGTGCTAGCAGTTCGGACAGGGGGCAGAGAAATGAGCAGTTCTTC. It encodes CASSSDRGQRNEQFF.

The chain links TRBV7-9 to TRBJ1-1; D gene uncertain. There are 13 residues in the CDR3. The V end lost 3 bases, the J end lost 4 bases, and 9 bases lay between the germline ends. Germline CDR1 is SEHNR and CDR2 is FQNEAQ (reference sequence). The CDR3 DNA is TGTGCCAGCAGCTTCGGTTCGATCACTGAAGCTTTCTTT. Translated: CASSFGSITEAFF.

The chain's CDR3 is CASSHIEGREELFF. DNA of the CDR3: TGCGCCAGCAGTCATATCGAGGGTAGAGAGGAGCTGTTTTTT. V and J are TRBV23-1 and TRBJ2-2, with D possibly being TRBD2 (5 bases). TRBV23-1 is identified as an open reading frame with a role that is uncertain. V shed 3 bases and J shed 10 bases, with 15 bases lying between them. The CDR3 is 14 residues long.

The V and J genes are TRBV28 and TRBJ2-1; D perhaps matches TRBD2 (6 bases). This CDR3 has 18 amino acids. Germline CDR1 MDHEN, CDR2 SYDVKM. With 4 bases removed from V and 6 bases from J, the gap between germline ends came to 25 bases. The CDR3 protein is CASSSPWERRDGSNEQFF. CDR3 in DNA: TGTGCCAGCAGTTCTCCCTGGGAGAGGAGGGACGGAAGCAATGAGCAGTTCTTC.

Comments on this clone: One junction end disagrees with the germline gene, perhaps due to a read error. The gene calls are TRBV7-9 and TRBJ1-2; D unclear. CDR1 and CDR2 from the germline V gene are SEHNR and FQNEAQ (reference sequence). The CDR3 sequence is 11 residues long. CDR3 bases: TGTGCCAGCAGCTTAGCGCATTCAGAGATCTTC. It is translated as CASSLAHSEIF.

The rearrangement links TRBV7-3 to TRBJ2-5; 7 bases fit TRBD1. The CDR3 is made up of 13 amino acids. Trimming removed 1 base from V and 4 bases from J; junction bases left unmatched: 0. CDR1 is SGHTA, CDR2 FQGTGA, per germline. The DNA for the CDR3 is TGTGCCAGCAGCTTAAACAGGGGAGAGACCCAGTACTTC. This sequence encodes CASSLNRGETQYF.

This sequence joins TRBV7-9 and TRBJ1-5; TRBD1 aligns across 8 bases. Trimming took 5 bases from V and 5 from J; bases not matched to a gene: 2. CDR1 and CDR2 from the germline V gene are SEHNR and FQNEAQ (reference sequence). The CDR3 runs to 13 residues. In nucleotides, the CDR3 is TGTGCCAGCAGCCCACAGGGGGATCAGCCCCAGCATTTT. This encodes CASSPQGDQPQHF. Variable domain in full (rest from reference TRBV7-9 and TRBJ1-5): DTGVSQNPRHKITKRGQNVTFRCDPISEHNRLYWYRQTLGQGPEFLTYFQNEAQLEKSRLLSDRFSAERPKGSFSTLEIQRTEQGDSAMYLCASSPQGDQPQHFGDGTRLSIL.